The 20 T cell receptor beta chains below all came from one sample that was sequenced in a study of blood T cell repertoires in COVID-19. Libraries were prepared by immunoSEQ multiplex PCR; TCRdb keeps only in-frame clonotypes and omits some of them. Here the sample spans around 380,000 clones, more than 75% being singletons. The material sequenced was PBMCs or T cells enriched from blood (not recorded which). Receptor source: a man aged 30 to 45 who had recovered from COVID-19.

The chain recombines TRBV9 with TRBJ1-2; D perhaps matches TRBD1 (5 bases). Trimming pared 0 bases from V and 8 bases from J, leaving 11 bases between. CDR1 is SGDLS, CDR2 YYNGEE, per germline. The CDR3 consists of 13 residues. CDR3 sequence (DNA): TGTGCCAGCAGCGTAGGTACAGGAATGGGCTACACCTTC. Amino acids: CASSVGTGMGYTF.

The CDR3 loop is CASSPTRGGYTF. For the CDR3, the DNA is TGTGCCAGCAGCCCGACCCGGGGAGGCTACACCTTC. The V gene is TRBV6-5, the J gene TRBJ1-2; D gene ambiguous. CDR3 length equals 12 residues. With 6 bases removed from V and 8 bases from J, the gap between germline ends came to 13 bases. CDR1 is MNHEY, CDR2 SVGAGI, per germline.

The V gene is TRBV5-1, the J gene TRBJ1-5; 7 nucleotides match TRBD1. Germline values: CDR1 SGHRS, CDR2 YFSETQ. The CDR3 contains 17 residues. The trim removed 3 bases at V and 0 bases at J, leaving 9 bases unmatched. The CDR3 here is CASSSEPTGLSNQPQHF. CDR3 coding DNA: TGCGCCAGCAGCTCCGAACCGACAGGGCTTAGCAATCAGCCCCAGCATTTT. Full variable domain (missing parts from reference TRBV5-1 and TRBJ1-5): KAGVTQTPRYLIKTRGQQVTLSCSPISGHRSVSWYQQTPGQGLQFLFEYFSETQRNKGNFPGRFSGRQFSNSRSEMNVSTLELGDSALYLCASSSEPTGLSNQPQHFGDGTRLSIL.

This chain connects TRBV12-3 or TRBV12-4 to TRBJ1-2, with D uncertain. The germline V and J ends were trimmed by 8 bases and 4 bases, with 8 bases remaining between them. The CDR3 is 11 residues long. CDR3 in DNA: TGTGCCAGCGAAGAGGCCTATGGCTACACCTTC. It is translated as CASEEAYGYTF.

J is TRBJ1-5 and V is TRBV7-9, with TRBD1 identical over 9 bases. In germline, CDR1 is SEHNR, CDR2 FQNEAQ (reference sequence). With V trimmed by 5 bases and J by 7 bases, 6 bases remained unmatched. The CDR3 sequence is 14 residues long. The CDR3 sequence: CASSRGQGRQPQHF. For the CDR3, the DNA is TGTGCCAGCAGCCGCGGACAGGGGAGGCAGCCCCAGCATTTT.

The rearrangement uses TRBV1 and TRBJ2-1; the listed D gene, TRBD2, was not tested against the DNA. TRBV1 is a pseudogene. This CDR3 is 16 amino acids long. CDR3 DNA sequence: TGCACCAGCAGCCAATGGGAGAGGGCCACGGACAATGAGCAGTTCTTC. It specifies CTSSQWERATDNEQFF.

This sequence joins TRBV6-1 and TRBJ2-7, with D unclear. This CDR3 contains 14 residues. Germline V gives CDR1 MNHNS, CDR2 SASEGT. Trimming took off 1 base at V and 1 base at J, with 8 bases between the two ends. As DNA, the CDR3 is TGTGCCAGCAGTGAAGTGGGCCCTTCCTACGAGCAGTACTTC. Protein: CASSEVGPSYEQYF.

The chain recombines TRBV27 with TRBJ2-7; no definite D call. The CDR3 loop spans 12 amino acids. V dropped 4 bases and J dropped 0 bases, with 4 bases sitting between them. Germline values: CDR1 MNHEY, CDR2 SMNVEV (reference sequence). The chain's CDR3 is CASSSISYEQYF. DNA of the CDR3: TGTGCCAGCAGTTCTATCTCCTACGAGCAGTACTTC.

V gene TRBV7-8 combines with J gene TRBJ2-5; 9 positions agree with TRBD2. V shed 0 bases and J 5 bases; nucleotides not matched to a gene: 4. Germline V lookup: CDR1 SGHVS, CDR2 FQNEAQ. The CDR3 consists of 15 residues. In DNA, the CDR3 is TGTGCCAGCAGCTTAGCGGCGGGGGGGGTTGAGACCCAGTACTTC. It codes for CASSLAAGGVETQYF.

The J gene is TRBJ1-2, the V gene TRBV5-1; TRBD1 is a possible D gene (6 bases). The CDR3 sequence is 13 residues long. The V end lost 4 bases, the J end lost 3 bases, and 10 bases lay between the germline ends. The V gene's germline CDR1 is SGHRS and CDR2 YFSETQ. Written as DNA, the CDR3 is TGCGCCAGCAGCACCTCAGGGGACTATGGCTACACCTTC. Translation gives CASSTSGDYGYTF.

The chain carries TRBV6-1 and TRBJ1-1, with a possible D match to TRBD1 (5 bases). Germline V gene data show CDR1 as MNHNS and CDR2 as SASEGT. Trimming took off 3 bases at V and 5 bases at J, with 10 bases between the two ends. The CDR3 loop spans 13 amino acids. This CDR3 is CASSDRGWTEAFF. The DNA for the CDR3 is TGTGCCAGCAGTGATAGGGGATGGACTGAAGCTTTCTTT.

The chain is built from TRBV20-1 and TRBJ2-3; 9 positions agree with TRBD1. The ends lost 3 bases at V and 4 bases at J; junction bases unmatched: 5. The germline V gene has CDR1 DFQATT and CDR2 SNEGSKA (reference sequence). The CDR3 sequence is 14 residues long. The CDR3 loop is CSASKGQGPDTQYF. The CDR3 region has the DNA TGCAGTGCTAGTAAGGGACAGGGCCCAGATACGCAGTATTTT.

The J gene is TRBJ2-1, the V gene TRBV3-1 (or the pseudogene TRBV3-2); 8 bases line up with TRBD2. Germline CDR1 LGHDT, CDR2 YNNKEL (reference sequence). V was clipped by 4 bases and J by 0 bases; unmatched bases: 2. The CDR3 extends over 15 amino acids. In DNA form, the CDR3 reads TGTGCCAGCAGCCTTGGGACTAGCTCCTACAATGAGCAGTTCTTC. Translation: CASSLGTSSYNEQFF.

The rearrangement links TRBV5-4 to TRBJ1-2; 8 nucleotides match TRBD1. CDR3 length equals 17 residues. Trimming at V came to 4 bases and at J to 1 base, leaving 12 bases not matched to a gene. CDR1 and CDR2 (germline): SGHNT, YYREEE (reference sequence). For the CDR3, the DNA is TGTGCCAGCAGCATCGGACAGGGTAAAAGCTTTAACTATGGCTACACCTTC. It yields the protein CASSIGQGKSFNYGYTF.

The chain links TRBV6-6 to TRBJ1-5, with TRBD1 identical over 9 bases. The junction had 5 bases not matched to a gene; V was cut back by 4 bases and J by 1 base. Looked up from germline, CDR1 is MNHNY and CDR2 is SVGAGI (reference sequence). The CDR3 runs to 16 residues. CDR3 nucleotide sequence: TGTGCCAGCAGTTCGGACAGGGGTCCAAGCAATCAGCCCCAGCATTTT. It codes for CASSSDRGPSNQPQHF.

The gene calls are TRBV19 and TRBJ1-6; 8 bases agree with TRBD1. The V gene end was trimmed by 4 bases and the J gene end by 8 bases; junction bases not matched to a gene: 1. Germline lookup yields CDR1 LNHDA and CDR2 SQIVND (reference sequence). CDR3 length: 13 residues. CDR3 sequence: CASSRQGYSPLHF. CDR3 nucleotide sequence: TGTGCCAGTAGTAGACAGGGGTATTCACCCCTCCACTTT.

The rearrangement joins TRBV7-9 to TRBJ1-4; 8 bases fit TRBD1. The V gene's germline CDR1 is SEHNR and CDR2 FQNEAQ (reference sequence). Trimming removed 4 bases from V and 8 bases from J; junction bases left unmatched: 9. The CDR3 consists of 15 residues. CDR3: CASSSGQGGQEKLFF. The CDR3 coding sequence is TGTGCCAGCAGCTCCGGACAGGGCGGGCAAGAAAAACTGTTTTTT.

V and J are TRBV9 and TRBJ2-2; 7 nucleotides line up with TRBD2. Germline V gene data show CDR1 as SGDLS and CDR2 as YYNGEE. The CDR3 is 15 residues long. V shed 3 bases, J shed 4 bases, and the junction held 6 bases outside the gene matches. CDR3 in DNA: TGTGCCAGCAGCGCCGGGGGAGGGCCCACCGGGGAGCTGTTTTTT. It codes for CASSAGGGPTGELFF.

The chain couples TRBV9 to TRBJ1-5; TRBD1 aligns across 8 bases. Germline CDR1 reads SGDLS; CDR2 reads YYNGEE. The CDR3 has 17 amino acids. The junction had 12 bases not matched to a gene; V was cut back by 0 bases and J by 7 bases. The CDR3, as DNA: TGTGCCAGCAGCGTAGCTTTCGGGACAGGTATCCCCCAGCCCCAGCATTTT. It yields the protein CASSVAFGTGIPQPQHF.

On this clone: The sample has other DNA sequences that encode this CDR3 too. The chain employs TRBV9 and TRBJ1-6; D is perhaps TRBD1 (5 bases). The CDR3 consists of 14 residues. The V gene's germline CDR1 is SGDLS and CDR2 YYNGEE. Trimming left V 0 bases short and J 7 bases short, with 8 bases between. CDR3 residues: CASSVGGGNSPLHF. The DNA for the CDR3 is TGTGCCAGCAGCGTAGGGGGGGGGAATTCACCCCTCCACTTT.